The clone carrying this T cell receptor beta chain was seen only a few times. The antigen remains unidentified. The sample comes from a study of blood T cells in healthy people across ages. Study-wide findings and caveats: Getting older went along with TCR beta diversity per million T cells dropping roughly linearly. Conclusively comparing naive with antigen-experienced cells was impossible with unsorted PBMCs.

Together with a sample-barcoded 5' primer, a J-beta primer mix was included in a second PCR lasting about 7 to 11 cycles. Tags on each cDNA molecule came from a template-switch adaptor with 12 random nucleotides. TCRdb independently ran MiXCR on the 5' RACE reads; one entry per CDR3 protein. Among about 970,000 distinct CDR3 sequences listed, roughly 51% were seen once. Researchers collected approximately 9.5 milliliters of peripheral blood from every single donor. Losses at the gene ends were 7 bases for V and 2 bases for J; bases not matched to a gene: 9. The CDR3 has 14 amino acids. Per germline, CDR1 SQVTM and CDR2 ANQGSEA.

The clonotype was recovered from an older woman in good health. The J gene is TRBJ2-3, the V gene TRBV29-1; 7 nucleotides align to TRBD1. Sequenced input: blood. The CDR3: CSATGTVDTDTQYF. The CDR3 region has the DNA TGCAGCGCCACCGGGACAGTGGACACAGATACGCAGTATTTT.